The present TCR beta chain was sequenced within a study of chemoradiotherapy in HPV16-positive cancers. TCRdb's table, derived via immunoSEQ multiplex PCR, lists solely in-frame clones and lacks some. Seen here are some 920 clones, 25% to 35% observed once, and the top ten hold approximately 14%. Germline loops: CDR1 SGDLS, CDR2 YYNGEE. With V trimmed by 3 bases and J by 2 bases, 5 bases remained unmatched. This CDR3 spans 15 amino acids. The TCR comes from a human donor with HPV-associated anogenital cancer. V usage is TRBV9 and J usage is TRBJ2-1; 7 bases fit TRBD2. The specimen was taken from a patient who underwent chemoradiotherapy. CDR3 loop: CASSARGDTYNEQFF. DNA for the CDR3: TGTGCCAGCAGCGCCCGGGGGGATACCTACAATGAGCAGTTCTTC. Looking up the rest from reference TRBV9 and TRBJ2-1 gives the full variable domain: DSGVTQTPKHLITATGQRVTLRCSPRSGDLSVYWYQQSLDQGLQFLIQYYNGEERAKGNILERFSAQQFPDLHSELNLSSLELGDSALYFCASSARGDTYNEQFFGPGTRLTVL.